Presented here are 9 T cell receptor beta chains from one specimen sequenced in a study of beta chain features in type 1 diabetes. Expressed TCRB transcripts were sequenced because the isolated RNA had all been reverse transcribed beforehand. Measured with immunoSEQ multiplex PCR; TCRdb has only the in-frame clones, and not every one. The sample includes about 350,000 clones, around a fifth seen only once; the top ten take 0.044%. The material sequenced was naive CD4+ T cells from blood. These receptors all come from a woman in her late teens or twenties in good health.

Only a few counts were recorded for this clone. The J gene is TRBJ2-4, the V gene TRBV4-3; a possible D gene is TRBD1 (8 bases). With 5 bases removed from V and 7 bases from J, the gap between germline ends came to 15 bases. The CDR3 consists of 14 residues. The V gene's germline CDR1 is LGHNA and CDR2 YSLEER. CDR3 in DNA: TGCGCCAGCAGCTTCACAGGGGGGGGGAACATTCAGTACTTC. Residues: CASSFTGGGNIQYF.

This clone has more than one count but fewer than ten. The V and J genes are TRBV30 and TRBJ1-6, with D unresolved. Per germline, CDR1 GTSNPN and CDR2 SVGIG (reference sequence). The ends were cut back, 8 bases at V and 10 bases at J, with 15 bases in the middle. The CDR3 loop spans 12 amino acids. This CDR3 is CAQDRESSPLHF. In DNA form, the CDR3 reads TGTGCCCAGGACCGGGAATCGTCACCCCTCCACTTT.

This clone showed up just a few times. The V gene is TRBV4-3, the J gene TRBJ1-6; D might be TRBD1 (5 bases). V was shortened by 0 bases and J by 8 bases, with 11 bases between the two germline ends. CDR1 is LGHNA and CDR2 is YSLEER in the germline V gene. CDR3 length: 15 residues. The CDR3 loop reads CASSQDPGGYSPLHF. The CDR3 nucleotides are TGCGCCAGCAGCCAAGATCCGGGGGGATATTCACCCCTCCACTTT.

This clone was detected a few times. The chain recombines TRBV6-5 with TRBJ2-2; D remains unclear. The V and J ends lost 2 bases and 5 bases respectively, with 9 bases between them. Germline V gives CDR1 MNHEY, CDR2 SVGAGI. This CDR3 contains 14 residues. The CDR3 sequence: CASSYDDMTGELFF. CDR3 in DNA: TGTGCCAGCAGTTACGACGACATGACCGGGGAGCTGTTTTTT.

This clone has a handful of counts. The chain links TRBV11-2 to TRBJ1-1, with 7 nucleotides matching TRBD1. The J segment lost 3 bases and the V segment lost 3 bases, leaving 1 base of the junction unmatched. Germline CDR1 is SGHAT and CDR2 is FQNNGV. This CDR3 is built from 13 residues. The CDR3, as DNA: TGTGCCAGCAGCTTGGGACAGCACACTGAAGCTTTCTTT. Translated, it gives CASSLGQHTEAFF.

This clone was seen only a few times. V gene TRBV7-9 combines with J gene TRBJ1-2, with a possible D match to TRBD1 (5 bases). CDR1 is SEHNR and CDR2 is FQNEAQ in the germline V gene (reference sequence). The CDR3 contains 15 residues. The germline V and J ends were trimmed by 1 base and 8 bases, with 17 bases remaining between them. This CDR3 is CASSLDGAGHRGYTF. The CDR3 DNA is TGTGCCAGCAGCTTAGATGGAGCGGGCCACAGGGGCTACACCTTC.

This clone showed up just a few times. The CDR3 protein is CASSQAGTGNLEQYF. CDR3 coding DNA: TGTGCCAGCAGCCAGGCCGGGACAGGGAACCTCGAGCAGTACTTC. The chain recombines TRBV4-2 with TRBJ2-7, with 9 bases matching TRBD1. This CDR3 has 15 amino acids. Per the germline V gene, CDR1 is LGHNA and CDR2 is YNFKEQ. V lost 3 bases to trimming and J lost 6 bases; unmatched junction nucleotides: 9.

This rearrangement joins TRBV2 to TRBJ1-1, with 9 bases identical to TRBD1. The V gene end was trimmed by 7 bases and the J gene end by 8 bases; junction bases not matched to a gene: 2. The V gene's germline CDR1 is SNHLY and CDR2 FYNNEI. This CDR3 has 11 amino acids. CDR3 in DNA: TGTGCCAGCAAGACAGGGGGGGAAGCTTTCTTT. It translates to CASKTGGEAFF.

The V gene is TRBV25-1, the J gene TRBJ1-1, with TRBD1 identical over 7 bases. From germline, CDR1 is MGHDK and CDR2 SYGVNS. This CDR3 has 17 amino acids. With 4 bases clipped from V and 4 bases from J, the junction kept 15 bases outside the gene matches. CDR3 region: CASSVIRQGGRSTEAFF. DNA of the CDR3: TGTGCCAGCAGTGTAATACGACAGGGAGGAAGGAGCACTGAAGCTTTCTTT. Complete variable domain (other parts from reference TRBV25-1 and TRBJ1-1): EADIYQTPRYLVIGTGKKITLECSQTMGHDKMYWYQQDPGMELHLIHYSYGVNSTEKGDLSSESTVSRIRTEHFPLTLESARPSHTSQYLCASSVIRQGGRSTEAFFGQGTRLTVV.